This T cell receptor beta chain comes out of a study of cytomegalovirus exposure and HLA in healthy donors. Study-wide results and caveats: Among TCR beta chains, those listed as cytomegalovirus-associated numbered roughly 150. Earlier findings revealed that most TCR beta V segments proved productive either about 87% or about 30% of the time. 87-base-pair reads could not separate some V segments, including TRBV6-2 and TRBV6-3. Presence/absence analysis assumed near-uniform sequencing depth across donors.

Amplification used 60 Vbeta primers and 13 Jbeta primers. Method: immunoSEQ multiplex PCR; TCRdb's copy keeps in-frame clones and lacks some. The sample includes 65,000 to 90,000 clones, over 70% seen only once; the top ten take 3%. Points on this clone: What it binds is not known.

CDR3 length equals 14 residues. V gave up 4 bases and J gave up 5 bases; unmatched junction bases: 6. CDR1 SGHVS and CDR2 FNYEAQ come from the germline V gene. This clonotype originated in a man aged 40-49 years in good health and CMV-seronegative. Sequenced: PBMCs. The chain recombines TRBV7-6 with TRBJ2-7; 9 bases are shared with TRBD1. The DNA of the CDR3 is TGTGCCAGCAGCTCGGGGGACAGGGTCCACGAGCAGTACTTC. It specifies CASSSGDRVHEQYF.